This is a list of T cell receptor beta chains from one sample in a study of identical twins. TCRdb called the 5' RACE reads again in MiXCR, with one record for every CDR3 protein. The sample yields around 250,000 distinct CDR3 sequences, about 7.3% seen once. The sample was also reused in another study, on yellow fever vaccine responses in identical twins.

The specimen was memory (CD45RO+) T cells sorted from blood. The receptors come from a woman aged 18-29 years in good health. CDR3s include the opening cysteine and the closing phenylalanine or tryptophan. D genes are given only for firm matches. Clone size is stated in some rows and not others, as once, few, many or a class when expanded.

>.|.|TRBJ1-5|TRBV7-2
TGTGCCATCGGCAGGGATCCGGGCAATCAGCCCCAGCATTTT
CAIGRDPGNQPQHF
>.|many|TRBJ1-6|TRBV20-1
TGCAGTGCTAGAGAGCCCTCGCCCAGGGCCCCAAATTCACCCCTCCACTTT
CSAREPSPRAPNSPLHF
>.|.|TRBJ2-5|TRBV20-1
TGCAGTGCTAAGCTGGAGGGGACCCAAGAGACCCAGTACTTC
CSAKLEGTQETQYF
>.|few|TRBJ1-1|TRBV3-1
TGTGCCAGCAGCCAAGTGTATCTCTCCATGAACACTGAAGCTTTCTTT
CASSQVYLSMNTEAFF
>.|few|TRBJ2-7|TRBV9
TGTGCCAGCAGCGCCTTAAGATTCTCCCCCCACGAGCAGTACTTC
CASSALRFSPHEQYF
>.|.|TRBJ2-5|TRBV20-1
TGCAGTGCTAGGGGGCGGAGGTCAGGCGGGATGATGCAAGAGACCCAGTACTTC
CSARGRRSGGMMQETQYF
>.|few|TRBJ2-1|TRBV20-1
TGCAGTGCTAGAGAGCCTAGCGACTACAATGAGCAGTTCTTC
CSAREPSDYNEQFF
>.|many|TRBJ1-2|TRBV12-3/TRBV12-4
TGTGCCAGCAATGGGGACCACTATGGCTACACCTTC
CASNGDHYGYTF
>TRBD1|many|TRBJ2-4|TRBV5-1
TGCGCCAGCAGCGTGGGACAGGGTAAAAACATTCAGTACTTC
CASSVGQGKNIQYF
>TRBD2|many|TRBJ2-3|TRBV20-1
TGCAGTGCTAGCGGGGGGGCCGCAGATACGCAGTATTTT
CSASGGAADTQYF
>.|many|TRBJ2-2|TRBV2
TGTGCCAGCAAACTCAGGGACAACACCGGGGAGCTGTTTTTT
CASKLRDNTGELFF
>TRBD2|many|TRBJ2-2|TRBV6-5
TGTGCCAGCAGTTACTCGGGACTAGCGGGCCCCATAAACACCGGGGAGCTGTTTTTT
CASSYSGLAGPINTGELFF
>.|many|TRBJ2-5|TRBV5-1
TGCGCCAGCAGCTTGGTGTTTGGGGCCCAGTACTTC
CASSLVFGAQYF
>TRBD2|many|TRBJ2-1|TRBV11-3
TGTGCCAGCAGCTTAGGTTATAAATCGTCAAGCGGGATGGAGGGCTCCTACAATGAGCAGTTCTTC
CASSLGYKSSSGMEGSYNEQFF
>.|many|TRBJ1-1|TRBV5-1
TGCGCCAGCAGCTTGGACCTACAGGGTGGGACTGAAGCTTTCTTT
CASSLDLQGGTEAFF
>.|.|TRBJ1-6|TRBV10-2
TGCGCCAGCAGGTGGACCAGGGACGATAATTCACCCCTCCACTTT
CASRWTRDDNSPLHF
>.|many|TRBJ2-5|TRBV10-3
TGTGCCATCAGTGAGTCGGGACTTAAAGAGACCCAGTACTTC
CAISESGLKETQYF
>TRBD1|many|TRBJ2-3|TRBV6-2/TRBV6-3
TGTGCCAGCAGTTACGGTTTCTCGGGACAGACTAGCACAGATACGCAGTATTTT
CASSYGFSGQTSTDTQYF
>TRBD1|many|TRBJ2-3|TRBV5-1
TGCGCCAGCAGAGGACAGGGAGACCTTATTCCCACAGATACGCAGTATTTT
CASRGQGDLIPTDTQYF